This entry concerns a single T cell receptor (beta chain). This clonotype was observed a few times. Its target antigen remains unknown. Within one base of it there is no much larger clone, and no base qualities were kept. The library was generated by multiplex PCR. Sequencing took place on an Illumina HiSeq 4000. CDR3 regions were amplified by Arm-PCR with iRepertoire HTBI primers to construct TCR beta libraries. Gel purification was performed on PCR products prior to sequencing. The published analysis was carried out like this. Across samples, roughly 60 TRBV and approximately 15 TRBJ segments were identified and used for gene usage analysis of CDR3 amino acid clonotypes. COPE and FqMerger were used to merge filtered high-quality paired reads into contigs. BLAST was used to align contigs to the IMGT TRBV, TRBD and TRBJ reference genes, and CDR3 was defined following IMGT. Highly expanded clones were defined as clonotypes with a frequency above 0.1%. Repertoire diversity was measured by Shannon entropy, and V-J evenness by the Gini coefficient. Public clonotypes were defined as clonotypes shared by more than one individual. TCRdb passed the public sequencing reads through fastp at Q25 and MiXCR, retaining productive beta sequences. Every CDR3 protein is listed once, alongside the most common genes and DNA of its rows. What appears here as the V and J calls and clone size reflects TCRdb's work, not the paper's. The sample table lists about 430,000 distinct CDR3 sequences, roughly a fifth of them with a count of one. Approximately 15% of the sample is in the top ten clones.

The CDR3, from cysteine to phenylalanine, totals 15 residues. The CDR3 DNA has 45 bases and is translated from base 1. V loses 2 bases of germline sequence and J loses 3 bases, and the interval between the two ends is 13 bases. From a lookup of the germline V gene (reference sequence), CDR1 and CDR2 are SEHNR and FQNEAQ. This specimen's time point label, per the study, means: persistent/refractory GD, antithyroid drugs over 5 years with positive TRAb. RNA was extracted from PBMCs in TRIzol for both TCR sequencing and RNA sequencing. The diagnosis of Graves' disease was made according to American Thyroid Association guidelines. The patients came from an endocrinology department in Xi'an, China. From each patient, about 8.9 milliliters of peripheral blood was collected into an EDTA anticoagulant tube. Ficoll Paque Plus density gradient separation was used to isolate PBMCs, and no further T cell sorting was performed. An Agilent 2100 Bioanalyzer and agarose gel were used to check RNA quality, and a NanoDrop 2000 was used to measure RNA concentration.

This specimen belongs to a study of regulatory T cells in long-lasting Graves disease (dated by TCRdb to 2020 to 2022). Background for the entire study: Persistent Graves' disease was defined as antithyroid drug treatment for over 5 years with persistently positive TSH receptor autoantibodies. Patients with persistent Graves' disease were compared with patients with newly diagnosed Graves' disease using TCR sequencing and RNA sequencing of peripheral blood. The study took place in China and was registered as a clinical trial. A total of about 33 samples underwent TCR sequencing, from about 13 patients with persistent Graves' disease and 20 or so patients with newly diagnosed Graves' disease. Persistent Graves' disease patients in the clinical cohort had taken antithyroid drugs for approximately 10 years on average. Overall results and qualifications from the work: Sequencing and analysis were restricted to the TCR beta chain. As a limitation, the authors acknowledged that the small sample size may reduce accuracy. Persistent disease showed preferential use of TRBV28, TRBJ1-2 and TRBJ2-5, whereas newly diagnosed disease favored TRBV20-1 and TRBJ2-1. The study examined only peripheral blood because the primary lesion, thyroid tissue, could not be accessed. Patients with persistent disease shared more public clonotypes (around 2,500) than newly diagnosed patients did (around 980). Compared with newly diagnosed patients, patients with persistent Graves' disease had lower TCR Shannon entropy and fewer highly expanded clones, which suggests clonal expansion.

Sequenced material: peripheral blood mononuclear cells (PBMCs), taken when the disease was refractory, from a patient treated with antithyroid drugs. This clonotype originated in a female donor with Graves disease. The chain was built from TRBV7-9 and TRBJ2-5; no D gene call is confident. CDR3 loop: CASSLTEKSKETQYF. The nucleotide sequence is TGTGCCAGCAGCTTAACAGAGAAATCTAAAGAGACCCAGTACTTC.